Below, 2 T cell receptor beta chains from the same sample are listed, as sequenced in a study of regulatory T cells in long-lasting Graves disease. Time point meaning: newly diagnosed GD, antithyroid drugs for less than 3 months. Construction of the TCR library relied on RNA isolated from PBMCs. TCR beta libraries were built with iRepertoire HTBI primers and Arm-PCR of CDR3 regions. Using its own MiXCR run on the multiplex PCR reads, TCRdb lists one record per CDR3 protein. Among about 530,000 distinct CDR3 sequences listed, 15% to 20% were seen once. The data also belong to a second study, concerning T cells in Graves' hyperthyroidism and ophthalmopathy.

Sequences were derived from peripheral blood mononuclear cells (PBMCs), sampled at new diagnosis, from a patient treated with antithyroid drugs. All receptors come from a woman aged 35-65 years with Graves disease.

The chain employs TRBV19 and TRBJ1-1; 7 nucleotides match TRBD1. This CDR3 comprises 16 residues. The ends lost 2 bases at V and 2 bases at J; junction bases unmatched: 8. Germline assignment: CDR1 LNHDA and CDR2 SQIVND (reference sequence). The CDR3 region has the DNA TGTGCCAGTAGTATATGGACAGGTGGAAGAAACACTGAAGCTTTCTTT. It encodes CASSIWTGGRNTEAFF.

This clonotype was observed at least ten times. This chain connects TRBV5-1 to TRBJ2-1; 9 nucleotides match TRBD2. The CDR3 spans 18 residues. J lost 0 bases, V lost 2 bases, and 9 bases had no gene match. Germline CDR1 SGHRS, CDR2 YFSETQ. Here the CDR3 reads CASSFPSGGRDSYNEQFF. CDR3 DNA sequence: TGCGCCAGCAGCTTCCCCAGCGGGGGGCGGGACTCCTACAATGAGCAGTTCTTC.